This TCR beta chain was retrieved from a study of T cell changes during pregnancy in multiple sclerosis. Some clones are missing from TCRdb's copy, which holds only in-frame ones; the method was immunoSEQ multiplex PCR. The data show about 100,000 clones, with about nine tenths seen just once and roughly 3% held by the top ten. J was trimmed by 3 bases and V by 7 bases; bases with no gene match: 15. The V gene's germline CDR1 is MDHEN and CDR2 SYDVKM. This CDR3 spans 16 amino acids. This chain uses TRBV28 with TRBJ2-7; 7 nucleotides align to TRBD1. This specimen was peripheral blood, taken in the second trimester of pregnancy. The clonotype comes from a female donor with multiple sclerosis, enrolled in a pregnancy study. Here the CDR3 reads CASTTMDRSAVYEQYF. The CDR3 bases are TGTGCCAGCACCACGATGGACAGGTCGGCCGTCTACGAGCAGTACTTC.